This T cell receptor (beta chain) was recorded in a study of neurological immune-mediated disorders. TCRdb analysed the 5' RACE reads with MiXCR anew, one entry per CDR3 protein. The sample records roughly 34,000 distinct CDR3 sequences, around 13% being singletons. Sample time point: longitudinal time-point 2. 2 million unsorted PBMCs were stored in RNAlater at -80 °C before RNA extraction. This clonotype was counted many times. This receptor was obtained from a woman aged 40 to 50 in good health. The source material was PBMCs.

For the CDR3, the DNA is TGCGCCAGCAGCCAGGGACAGGCTTTCTTAAATGAAAAACTGTTTTTT. It codes for CASSQGQAFLNEKLFF. The V call is TRBV4-3, the J call TRBJ1-4; 8 nucleotides agree with TRBD1. The trim removed 3 bases at V and 5 bases at J, leaving 8 bases unmatched. CDR1 LGHNA and CDR2 YSLEER come from the germline V gene. The CDR3 contains 16 residues.